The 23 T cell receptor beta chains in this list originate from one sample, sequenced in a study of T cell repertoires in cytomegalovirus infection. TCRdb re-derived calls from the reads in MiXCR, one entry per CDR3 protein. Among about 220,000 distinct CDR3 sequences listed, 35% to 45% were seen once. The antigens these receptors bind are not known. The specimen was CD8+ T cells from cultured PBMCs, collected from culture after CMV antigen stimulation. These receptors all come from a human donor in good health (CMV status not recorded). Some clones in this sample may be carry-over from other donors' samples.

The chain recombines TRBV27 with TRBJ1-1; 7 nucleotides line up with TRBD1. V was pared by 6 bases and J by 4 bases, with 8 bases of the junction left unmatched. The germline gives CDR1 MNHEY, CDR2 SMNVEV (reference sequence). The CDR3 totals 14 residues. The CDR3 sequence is CASRLRGKSTEAFF. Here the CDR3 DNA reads TGTGCCAGCAGACTCAGGGGGAAAAGCACTGAAGCTTTCTTT.

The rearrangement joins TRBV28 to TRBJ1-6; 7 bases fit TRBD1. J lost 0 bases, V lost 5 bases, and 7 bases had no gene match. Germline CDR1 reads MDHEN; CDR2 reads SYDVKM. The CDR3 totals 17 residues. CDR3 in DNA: TGTGCCAGCAGTCTATCGACAGGGCACTCCTATAATTCACCCCTCCACTTT. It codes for CASSLSTGHSYNSPLHF.

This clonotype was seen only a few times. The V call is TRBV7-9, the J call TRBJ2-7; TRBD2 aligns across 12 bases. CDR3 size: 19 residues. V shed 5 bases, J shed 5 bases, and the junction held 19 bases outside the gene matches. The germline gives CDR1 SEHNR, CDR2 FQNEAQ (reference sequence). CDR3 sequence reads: CASSGTWLAGGHRPNEQYF. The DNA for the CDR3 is TGTGCCAGCAGCGGTACATGGCTAGCGGGGGGGCATAGGCCCAACGAGCAGTACTTC.

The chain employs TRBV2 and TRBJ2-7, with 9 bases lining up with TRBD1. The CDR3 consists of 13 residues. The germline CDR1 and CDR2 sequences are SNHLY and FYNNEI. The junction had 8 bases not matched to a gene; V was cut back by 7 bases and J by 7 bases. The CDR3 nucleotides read TGTGCCAGCAATATACAGGGGGCTGATGAGCAGTACTTC. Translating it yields CASNIQGADEQYF.

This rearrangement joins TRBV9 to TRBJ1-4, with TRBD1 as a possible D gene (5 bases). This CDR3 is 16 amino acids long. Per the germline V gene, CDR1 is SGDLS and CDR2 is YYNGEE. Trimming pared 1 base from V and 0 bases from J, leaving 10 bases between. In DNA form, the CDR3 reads TGTGCCAGCAGCGTACAGGGCCTGGCAACTAATGAAAAACTGTTTTTT. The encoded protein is CASSVQGLATNEKLFF.

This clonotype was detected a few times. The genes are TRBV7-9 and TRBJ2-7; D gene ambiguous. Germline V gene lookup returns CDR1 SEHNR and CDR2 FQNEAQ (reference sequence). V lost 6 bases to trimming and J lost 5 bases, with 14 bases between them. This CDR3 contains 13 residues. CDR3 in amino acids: CASSTGSPDEQYF. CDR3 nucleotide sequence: TGTGCCAGCAGTACCGGATCGCCGGACGAGCAGTACTTC. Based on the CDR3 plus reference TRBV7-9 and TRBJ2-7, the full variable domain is DTGVSQNPRHKITKRGQNVTFRCDPISEHNRLYWYRQTLGQGPEFLTYFQNEAQLEKSRLLSDRFSAERPKGSFSTLEIQRTEQGDSAMYLCASSTGSPDEQYFGPGTRLTVT.

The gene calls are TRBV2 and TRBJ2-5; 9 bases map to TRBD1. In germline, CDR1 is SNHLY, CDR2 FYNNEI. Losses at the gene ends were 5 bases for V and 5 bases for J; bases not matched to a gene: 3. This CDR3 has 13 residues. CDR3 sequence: CASSPTGGETQYF. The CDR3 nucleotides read TGTGCCAGCAGTCCGACAGGGGGGGAGACCCAGTACTTC.

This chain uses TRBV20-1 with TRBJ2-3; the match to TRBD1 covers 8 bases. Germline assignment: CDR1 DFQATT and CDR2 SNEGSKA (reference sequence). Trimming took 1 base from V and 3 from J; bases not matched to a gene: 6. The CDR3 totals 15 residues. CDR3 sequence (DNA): TGCAGTGCTAGAGCTGGCAGGGGGCGGACAGATACGCAGTATTTT. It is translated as CSARAGRGRTDTQYF.

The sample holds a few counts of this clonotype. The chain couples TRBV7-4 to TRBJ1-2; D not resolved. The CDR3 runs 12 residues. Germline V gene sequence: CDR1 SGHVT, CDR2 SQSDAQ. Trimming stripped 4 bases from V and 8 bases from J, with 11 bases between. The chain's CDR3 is CASSSGLRGYTF. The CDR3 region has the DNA TGTGCCAGCAGCTCGGGCCTAAGGGGCTACACCTTC.

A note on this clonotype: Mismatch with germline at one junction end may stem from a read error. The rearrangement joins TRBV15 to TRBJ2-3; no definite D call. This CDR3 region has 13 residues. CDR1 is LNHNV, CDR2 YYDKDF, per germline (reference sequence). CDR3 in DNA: TGTGCCACCAGCAGAGATTCAAGTCCAGACCCCCTTTTT. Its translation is CATSRDSSPDPLF.

The CDR3 sequence: CATRSRTTDQPQHF. CDR3 bases: TGTGCCACCAGATCAAGGACGACAGATCAGCCCCAGCATTTT. V gene TRBV15 combines with J gene TRBJ1-5; a weak D match, TRBD1 (5 bases). The CDR3 is made up of 14 amino acids. Trimming took off 6 bases at V and 5 bases at J, with 14 bases between the two ends. Germline CDR1 and CDR2: LNHNV and YYDKDF (reference sequence).

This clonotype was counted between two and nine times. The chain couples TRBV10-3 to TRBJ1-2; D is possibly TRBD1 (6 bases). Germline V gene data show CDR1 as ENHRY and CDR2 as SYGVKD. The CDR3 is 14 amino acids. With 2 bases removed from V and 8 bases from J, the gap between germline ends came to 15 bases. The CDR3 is CAISEPSTGRGYTF. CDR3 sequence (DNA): TGTGCCATCAGTGAGCCCAGTACAGGGCGAGGCTACACCTTC.

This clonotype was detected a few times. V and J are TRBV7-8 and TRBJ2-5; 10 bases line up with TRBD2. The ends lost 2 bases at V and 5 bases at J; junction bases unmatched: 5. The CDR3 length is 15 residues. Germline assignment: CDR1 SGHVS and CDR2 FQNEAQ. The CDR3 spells CASSLMPSGSETQYF. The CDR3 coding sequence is TGTGCCAGCAGCTTAATGCCTAGCGGGAGCGAGACCCAGTACTTC.

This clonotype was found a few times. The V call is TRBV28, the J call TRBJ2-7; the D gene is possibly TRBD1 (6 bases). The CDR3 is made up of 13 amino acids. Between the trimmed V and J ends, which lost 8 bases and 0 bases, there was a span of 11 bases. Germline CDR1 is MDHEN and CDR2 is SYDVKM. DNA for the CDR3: TGTGCCAGCGACTTCAGGGGCTCCTACGAGCAGTACTTC. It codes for CASDFRGSYEQYF.

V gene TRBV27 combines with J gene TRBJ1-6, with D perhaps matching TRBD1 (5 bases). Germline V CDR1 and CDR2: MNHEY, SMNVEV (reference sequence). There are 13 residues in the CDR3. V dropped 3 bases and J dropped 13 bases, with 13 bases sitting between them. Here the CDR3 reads CASSFKGAGPLHF. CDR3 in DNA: TGTGCCAGCAGTTTTAAGGGCGCAGGGCCCCTCCACTTT.

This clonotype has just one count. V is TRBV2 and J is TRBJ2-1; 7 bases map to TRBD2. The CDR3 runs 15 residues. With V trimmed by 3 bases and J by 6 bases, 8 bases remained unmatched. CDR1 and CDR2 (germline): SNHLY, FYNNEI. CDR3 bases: TGTGCCAGCAGTGAGGCCTGGGAGGGGAGCAATGAGCAGTTCTTC. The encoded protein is CASSEAWEGSNEQFF.

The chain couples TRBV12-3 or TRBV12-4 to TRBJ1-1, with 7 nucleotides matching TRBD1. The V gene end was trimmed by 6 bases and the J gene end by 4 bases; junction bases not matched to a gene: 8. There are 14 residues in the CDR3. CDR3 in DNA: TGTGCCAGCAGACTCCAGGGGGGGGGCACTGAAGCTTTCTTT. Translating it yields CASRLQGGGTEAFF.

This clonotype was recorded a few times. The CDR3 DNA sequence: TGTGCCAGCAGTTTAGCCACATTTTCAGAGAACACCGGGGAGCTGTTTTTT. Its translation: CASSLATFSENTGELFF. V is TRBV27 and J is TRBJ2-2, with no clear D. CDR3 length: 17 amino acids. With 2 bases removed from V and 1 base from J, the gap between germline ends came to 14 bases. Germline V gene sequence: CDR1 MNHEY, CDR2 SMNVEV (reference sequence).

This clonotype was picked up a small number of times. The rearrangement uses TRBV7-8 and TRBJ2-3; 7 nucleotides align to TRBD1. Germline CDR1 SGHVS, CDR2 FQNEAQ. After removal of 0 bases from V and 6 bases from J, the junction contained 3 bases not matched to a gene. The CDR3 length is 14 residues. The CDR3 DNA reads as TGTGCCAGCAGCTTAGCGACAGGGTTGGATACGCAGTATTTT. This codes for CASSLATGLDTQYF.

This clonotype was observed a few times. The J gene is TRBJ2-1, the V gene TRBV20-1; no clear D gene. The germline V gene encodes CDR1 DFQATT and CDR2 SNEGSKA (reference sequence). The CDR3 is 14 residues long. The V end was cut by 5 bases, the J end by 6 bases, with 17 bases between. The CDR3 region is CSADGLEVANEQFF. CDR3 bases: TGCAGTGCTGACGGTCTTGAGGTGGCCAATGAGCAGTTCTTC.

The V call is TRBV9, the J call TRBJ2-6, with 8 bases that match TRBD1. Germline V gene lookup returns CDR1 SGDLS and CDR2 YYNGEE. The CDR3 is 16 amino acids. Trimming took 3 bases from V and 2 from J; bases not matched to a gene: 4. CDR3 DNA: TGTGCCAGCAGCGAAACGACAGGGGCTGGGGCCAACGTCCTGACTTTC. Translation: CASSETTGAGANVLTF.

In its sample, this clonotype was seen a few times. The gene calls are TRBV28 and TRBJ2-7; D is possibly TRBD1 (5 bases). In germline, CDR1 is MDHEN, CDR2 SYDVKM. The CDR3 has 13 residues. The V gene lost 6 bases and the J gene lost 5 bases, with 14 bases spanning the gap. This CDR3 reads CASSLPRGDEQYF. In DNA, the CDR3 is TGTGCCAGCAGCCTTCCTAGGGGCGACGAGCAGTACTTC.

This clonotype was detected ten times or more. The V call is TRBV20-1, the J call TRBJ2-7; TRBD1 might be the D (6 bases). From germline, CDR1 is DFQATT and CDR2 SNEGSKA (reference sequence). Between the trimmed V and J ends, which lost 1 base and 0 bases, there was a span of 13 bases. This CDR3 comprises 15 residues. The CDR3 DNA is TGCAGTGCTAGAGGCTGGGACACCCTCTCCTACGAGCAGTACTTC. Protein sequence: CSARGWDTLSYEQYF.